One sample yielded the 20 T cell receptor beta chains listed below, sequenced in a study of early T cells in non-severe SARS-CoV-2 infection. Each CDR3 protein gets one entry after TCRdb re-called the 5' RACE reads with MiXCR. Among 40,000 to 55,000 distinct CDR3 sequences listed, roughly 6.1% were seen once. The specimen comprised whole blood, sampled at baseline. These TCRs come from an adult who was a healthcare worker with PCR-confirmed SARS-CoV-2 infection or an uninfected control (not recorded which).

V usage is TRBV29-1 and J usage is TRBJ1-2, with D hard to call. Per germline, CDR1 SQVTM and CDR2 ANQGSEA. CDR3 size: 11 residues. The ends were cut back, 3 bases at V and 5 bases at J, with 7 bases in the middle. CDR3 residues: CSVESTYGYTF. CDR3 nucleotide sequence: TGCAGCGTTGAGAGCACTTATGGCTACACCTTC.

Many counts were recorded for this clonotype. The chain employs TRBV20-1 and TRBJ2-2; D uncertain. With 3 bases removed from V and 4 bases from J, the gap between germline ends came to 21 bases. This CDR3 region has 17 residues. Germline CDR1 DFQATT, CDR2 SNEGSKA (reference sequence). CDR3 protein: CSASDTRLPLVTGELFF. As DNA, the CDR3 is TGCAGTGCTAGTGATACCAGGTTGCCTCTCGTCACCGGGGAGCTGTTTTTT.

Ten or more counts support this clonotype. The V and J genes are TRBV6-5 and TRBJ1-5; the D gene is possibly TRBD1 (6 bases). This CDR3 is 15 amino acids long. Between the trimmed V and J ends, which lost 9 bases and 6 bases, there was a span of 21 bases. Germline V lookup: CDR1 MNHEY, CDR2 SVGAGI. CDR3 nucleotide sequence: TGTGCCAGTTGCCGTGAGTCCAGGGGCACTCAGCCCCAGCATTTT. This codes for CASCRESRGTQPQHF.

This clonotype occurred many times. This chain uses TRBV20-1 with TRBJ2-7; D gene uncertain. Germline loops: CDR1 DFQATT, CDR2 SNEGSKA (reference sequence). V was clipped by 5 bases and J by 4 bases, with 21 bases between them. The CDR3 is 15 amino acids. The CDR3 sequence: CSAVLVSDGLYEQYF. DNA of the CDR3: TGCAGTGCTGTTCTCGTCTCGGACGGATTATACGAGCAGTACTTC.

This clonotype was observed at least ten times. The V call is TRBV15, the J call TRBJ2-3, with TRBD1 matching over 11 bases. Trimming removed 5 bases from V and 6 bases from J; junction bases left unmatched: 7. CDR1 and CDR2 (germline): LNHNV, YYDKDF (reference sequence). The CDR3 sequence is 15 residues long. The CDR3 DNA follows: TGTGCCACCAGCGAAAGGGACAGGGGGACTGATACGCAGTATTTT. It is translated as CATSERDRGTDTQYF.

By share of the sample, this clonotype is large. This sequence joins TRBV6-6 and TRBJ2-7; the match to TRBD2 covers 7 bases. V gave up 0 bases and J gave up 1 base; unmatched junction bases: 0. The CDR3 has 14 amino acids. In germline, CDR1 is MNHNY, CDR2 SVGAGI (reference sequence). CDR3 residues: CASSYSGGSYEQYF. The CDR3 DNA reads as TGTGCCAGCAGTTACTCGGGGGGGTCCTACGAGCAGTACTTC.

The chain joins TRBV12-3 or TRBV12-4 to TRBJ1-1; the D gene is possibly TRBD1 (6 bases). The CDR3 contains 16 residues. The ends were cut back, 3 bases at V and 3 bases at J, with 17 bases in the middle. In DNA form, the CDR3 reads TGTGCCAGCAGTTTGGGGGGCCCTCTGGGGGACACTGAAGCTTTCTTT. Amino acids: CASSLGGPLGDTEAFF.

A few counts support this clonotype. The chain employs TRBV7-2 and TRBJ2-5; TRBD2 might be the D (5 bases). This CDR3 is built from 16 residues. Per germline, CDR1 SGHTA and CDR2 FQGNSA. Trimming shortened V by 1 base and J by 2 bases, and 14 bases separated the two germline ends. DNA of the CDR3: TGTGCCAGCAGCTTAGTCCCCGGACTTCAGCAAGAGACCCAGTACTTC. Translating it yields CASSLVPGLQQETQYF.

This clonotype was seen only a few times. The chain joins TRBV12-3 or TRBV12-4 to TRBJ1-1, with 7 positions matching TRBD1. The CDR3 contains 16 residues. V shed 5 bases, J shed 1 base, and the junction held 10 bases outside the gene matches. This CDR3 is CASSPLKGGSNTEAFF. CDR3 in DNA: TGTGCCAGCAGTCCTTTGAAAGGGGGCTCGAACACTGAAGCTTTCTTT.

The genes are TRBV7-9 and TRBJ2-1; no definite D call. Germline CDR1 SEHNR, CDR2 FQNEAQ (reference sequence). V lost 3 bases to trimming and J lost 0 bases, with 15 bases between them. This CDR3 has 17 residues. CDR3 sequence: CASSFVGRASSYNEQFF. In DNA, the CDR3 is TGTGCCAGCAGCTTTGTAGGCCGGGCGTCCTCCTACAATGAGCAGTTCTTC.

Many counts were recorded for this clonotype. The rearrangement joins TRBV20-1 to TRBJ2-7; D is undetermined. The CDR3 is 17 residues long. Germline V gene data show CDR1 as DFQATT and CDR2 as SNEGSKA (reference sequence). V was trimmed by 2 bases and J by 3 bases, leaving 23 bases between them. Written as DNA, the CDR3 is TGCAGTGCTAGATCGCCTGATCCTCACTCTAGAATCTACGAGCAGTACTTC. It codes for CSARSPDPHSRIYEQYF.

This clonotype has at least ten counts. This chain links TRBV7-8 with TRBJ2-7; 10 bases map to TRBD2. Germline assignment: CDR1 SGHVS and CDR2 FQNEAQ. The CDR3 spans 16 residues. Losses at the gene ends were 3 bases for V and 5 bases for J; bases not matched to a gene: 10. CDR3 DNA: TGTGCCAGCAGCTTGGTGGGAAGTAGCGGGGGGAACGAGCAGTACTTC. Translating it yields CASSLVGSSGGNEQYF.

This chain uses TRBV12-3 or TRBV12-4 with TRBJ2-2; D is possibly TRBD2 (6 bases). Trimming left V 1 base short and J 2 bases short, with 8 bases between. There are 15 residues in the CDR3. The CDR3 sequence is CASSLGDFNTGELFF. The CDR3 DNA reads TGTGCCAGCAGTTTAGGGGACTTCAACACCGGGGAGCTGTTTTTT.

This clonotype has just a few counts. V and J are TRBV5-1 and TRBJ2-1, with 10 nucleotides matching TRBD2. Per germline, CDR1 SGHRS and CDR2 YFSETQ. With V trimmed by 4 bases and J by 9 bases, 16 bases remained unmatched. The length of the CDR3 is 17 residues. CDR3 coding DNA: TGCGCCAGCAGCCCTGGACTAGCGGTGTGGGTGGGGAGTGAGCAGTTCTTC. This translates into CASSPGLAVWVGSEQFF.

The sample holds a few counts of this clonotype. CDR3 sequence: CASSLGTAYTDTQYF. CDR3 DNA sequence: TGCGCCAGCAGCCTCGGGACCGCCTACACAGATACGCAGTATTTT. The genes are TRBV5-1 and TRBJ2-3, with D perhaps TRBD1 or TRBD2 (5 bases each). The CDR3 is 15 amino acids. CDR1 is SGHRS, CDR2 YFSETQ, per germline. Trimming cost V 4 bases and J 2 bases, with 14 bases left between them.

The table lists this clonotype with many counts. For the CDR3, the DNA is TGTGCCATCGGACCCGATGGGCAGCCCCAGCATTTT. It yields the protein CAIGPDGQPQHF. The J gene is TRBJ1-5, the V gene TRBV10-3, with D unclear. The CDR3 sequence is 12 residues long. Germline assignment: CDR1 ENHRY and CDR2 SYGVKD. With 8 bases removed from V and 7 bases from J, the gap between germline ends came to 12 bases.

This clonotype was detected only a few times. The CDR3 loop is CASSRRHSSTDTQYF. The CDR3 coding sequence is TGTGCCAGCAGCCGTCGACACTCAAGCACAGATACGCAGTATTTT. The chain links TRBV5-5 to TRBJ2-3; no firm D call. The germline gives CDR1 SGHKS, CDR2 YYEKEE (reference sequence). This CDR3 is built from 15 residues. V was clipped by 4 bases and J by 0 bases, with 12 bases between them.

This clonotype was observed many times. The chain has TRBV7-3 and TRBJ2-7; perhaps TRBD2 as D (5 bases). Germline V gives CDR1 SGHTA, CDR2 FQGTGA. The CDR3 covers 15 residues. Trimming shortened V by 3 bases and J by 3 bases, and 15 bases separated the two germline ends. Here the CDR3 DNA reads TGTGCCAGCAGCTTGTGGGCTAGCCACGTCTACGAGCAGTACTTC. It translates to CASSLWASHVYEQYF.

There are many counts of this clonotype. The CDR3 protein is CASSDSDRKLEETQYF. The CDR3 nucleotides read TGTGCCAGCAGCGACTCAGACAGGAAATTAGAAGAGACCCAGTACTTC. This chain joins TRBV7-9 and TRBJ2-5; perhaps TRBD1 as D (6 bases). The length of the CDR3 is 16 residues. Per the germline V gene, CDR1 is SEHNR and CDR2 is FQNEAQ (reference sequence). Trimming removed 5 bases at V and 3 bases at J, with 19 bases between.

CDR3 coding DNA: TGTGCCAGCAGTTTCGTGGGAGGACGGGATGAGCAGTTCTTC. Its protein product is CASSFVGGRDEQFF. The chain has TRBV12-3 or TRBV12-4 and TRBJ2-1; possibly TRBD2 for D (6 bases). CDR3 length: 14 residues. The germline V and J ends were trimmed by 3 bases and 8 bases, with 14 bases remaining between them.